Presented here are 27 T cell receptor beta chains from one specimen sequenced in a study of blood T cell repertoires in COVID-19. The assay was immunoSEQ multiplex PCR, and TCRdb's table has in-frame clones only and misses some. Of 80,000 to 100,000 clones listed, 74% are singletons. Sequenced material: peripheral blood. The source is a man aged 65 to 79 with COVID-19, enrolled during active disease.

V is TRBV4-2 and J is TRBJ2-6, with D possibly TRBD2 on 6 matching bases. V lost 2 bases to trimming and J lost 2 bases, with 22 bases between them. Germline CDR1 reads LGHNA; CDR2 reads YNFKEQ. The CDR3 contains 20 residues. The CDR3 is CASSQYKLAAARAGANVLTF. CDR3 nucleotide sequence: TGTGCCAGCAGCCAATACAAACTAGCTGCGGCAAGGGCTGGGGCCAACGTCCTGACTTTC.

This clone has just a few counts. The J gene is TRBJ1-5, the V gene TRBV28; maybe TRBD1 (6 bases). Germline lookup yields CDR1 MDHEN and CDR2 SYDVKM. This CDR3 is 15 amino acids long. Trimming left V 5 bases short and J 0 bases short, with 11 bases between. DNA of the CDR3: TGTGCCAGCAGTCCCAGGGGTTATAGCAATCAGCCCCAGCATTTT. Translation gives CASSPRGYSNQPQHF. Variable domain in full (rest from reference TRBV28 and TRBJ1-5): DVKVTQSSRYLVKRTGEKVFLECVQDMDHENMFWYRQDPGLGLRLIYFSYDVKMKEKGDIPEGYSVSREKKERFSLILESASTNQTSMYLCASSPRGYSNQPQHFGDGTRLSIL.

This chain joins TRBV5-1 and TRBJ2-3; 9 nucleotides line up with TRBD2. Trimming took 2 bases from V and 3 from J; bases not matched to a gene: 4. The CDR3 contains 15 residues. Germline CDR1 reads SGHRS; CDR2 reads YFSETQ. For the CDR3, the DNA is TGCGCCAGCAGCTTAGGGACTAGCCGAACAGATACGCAGTATTTT. It codes for CASSLGTSRTDTQYF.

This clone has a count of ten or more. The chain links TRBV7-2 to TRBJ1-2; TRBD1 is a possible D gene (5 bases). V was cut by 6 bases and J by 4 bases, with 12 bases left in between. Germline V gene sequence: CDR1 SGHTA, CDR2 FQGNSA. This CDR3 region has 13 residues. The CDR3 nucleotides are TGTGCCAGCAGTTCGGCCGGGGGCTATGGCTACACCTTC. It is translated as CASSSAGGYGYTF.

The rearrangement uses TRBV9 and TRBJ2-6; 8 bases align to TRBD1. V trimming: 4 bases; J trimming: 0 bases; junction bases outside the gene matches: 9. Germline CDR1 and CDR2: SGDLS and YYNGEE. CDR3 length equals 18 residues. CDR3 nucleotides: TGTGCCAGCAGCCCCCGGACAGGGAGGTCCTCTGGGGCCAACGTCCTGACTTTC. Its protein is CASSPRTGRSSGANVLTF. The whole variable domain, remainder taken from reference TRBV9 and TRBJ2-6, is DSGVTQTPKHLITATGQRVTLRCSPRSGDLSVYWYQQSLDQGLQFLIQYYNGEERAKGNILERFSAQQFPDLHSELNLSSLELGDSALYFCASSPRTGRSSGANVLTFGAGSRLTVL.

The genes are TRBV18 and TRBJ1-2; weak D call: TRBD1 (6 bases). Germline V gives CDR1 KGHSH, CDR2 LQKENI. Trimming took 6 bases from V and 4 from J, leaving 15 bases between them. The CDR3 is 14 residues long. The CDR3 DNA follows: TGTGCCAGCTCCCGTAACCGGGACACCTATGGCTACACCTTC. It encodes CASSRNRDTYGYTF.

This clone is a singleton in its sample. J is TRBJ2-7 and V is TRBV19, with 9 bases aligning to TRBD2. The J segment lost 3 bases and the V segment lost 8 bases, leaving 5 bases of the junction unmatched. Germline lookup yields CDR1 LNHDA and CDR2 SQIVND (reference sequence). The CDR3 has 13 amino acids. The CDR3 DNA follows: TGTGCCAGTCAGACTAGCGGAGGCTACGAGCAGTACTTC. Translated: CASQTSGGYEQYF.

The chain employs TRBV18 and TRBJ2-7, with D possibly TRBD1 on 6 matching bases. Germline loops: CDR1 KGHSH, CDR2 LQKENI. Trimming took 5 bases from V and 2 from J, leaving 7 bases between them. The CDR3 is made up of 12 amino acids. CDR3 in amino acids: CASSGGPYEQYF. The CDR3 DNA is TGTGCCAGCTCAGGGGGCCCCTACGAGCAGTACTTC.

The CDR3 nucleotides are TGTGCCAGCAGAGGAATGGTGCCAGGCCTCCTGGATACGCAGTATTTT. It yields the protein CASRGMVPGLLDTQYF. The chain combines TRBV7-2 with TRBJ2-3; D gene uncertain. This CDR3 contains 16 residues. V gave up 6 bases and J gave up 6 bases, with 22 bases separating them. Germline V gives CDR1 SGHTA, CDR2 FQGNSA.

The chain couples TRBV6-5 to TRBJ1-4; D perhaps matches TRBD1 (6 bases). This CDR3 spans 14 amino acids. Trimming cost V 6 bases and J 8 bases, with 16 bases left between them. Germline V lookup: CDR1 MNHEY, CDR2 SVGAGI. CDR3 bases: TGTGCCAGCAGCCCAACAGGGCTTCGGGAAAAACTGTTTTTT. As protein: CASSPTGLREKLFF.

V usage is TRBV2 and J usage is TRBJ1-5; D is possibly TRBD1 (6 bases). Trimming left V 7 bases short and J 0 bases short, with 10 bases between. Germline-derived CDR1 and CDR2 are SNHLY and FYNNEI. The CDR3 has 14 amino acids. Here the CDR3 DNA reads TGTGCCAGCAACGAGGACAGTAGCAATCAGCCCCAGCATTTT. Translated, it gives CASNEDSSNQPQHF.

The chain combines TRBV5-1 with TRBJ1-2; D unclear. Trimming pared 4 bases from V and 7 bases from J, leaving 17 bases between. Looked up from germline, CDR1 is SGHRS and CDR2 is YFSETQ. This CDR3 contains 14 residues. In DNA form, the CDR3 reads TGCGCCAGCAGCGAGGAGACGGGGTCGAGTGGCTACACCTTC. Its protein product is CASSEETGSSGYTF.

J is TRBJ1-1 and V is TRBV25-1; D unresolved. CDR1 and CDR2 from the germline V gene are MGHDK and SYGVNS. V was shortened by 6 bases and J by 6 bases, with 11 bases between the two germline ends. The CDR3 totals 12 residues. The CDR3 DNA is TGTGCCAGCAGAGGTTCAGGTCCTGAAGCTTTCTTT. It encodes CASRGSGPEAFF.

Ten or more counts support this clone. The CDR3 region has the DNA TGTGCCAGCAGCCCCTTGGGAGGGGTAACCGGGGAGCTGTTTTTT. This codes for CASSPLGGVTGELFF. V and J are TRBV5-4 and TRBJ2-2, with 7 bases fitting TRBD2. The trim removed 4 bases at V and 5 bases at J, leaving 8 bases unmatched. CDR3 size: 15 residues. Germline CDR1 SGHNT, CDR2 YYREEE (reference sequence).

The rearrangement links TRBV19 to TRBJ2-1; 12 bases are shared with TRBD2. J gave up 4 bases and V 7 bases, and 17 bases lay outside the gene matches. The CDR3 extends over 19 amino acids. Germline V gene lookup returns CDR1 LNHDA and CDR2 SQIVND (reference sequence). CDR3 DNA: TGTGCCAGTACAAGACAGCCGCTGACTAGCGGGAGCCGGTACAATGAGCAGTTCTTC. Protein sequence: CASTRQPLTSGSRYNEQFF.

The chain combines TRBV2 with TRBJ2-5, with 7 bases matching TRBD1. Germline CDR1 reads SNHLY; CDR2 reads FYNNEI. CDR3 length: 13 residues. After removal of 6 bases from V and 3 bases from J, the junction contained 4 bases not matched to a gene. The CDR3 is CASSPGTEETQYF. In nucleotides, the CDR3 is TGTGCCAGCAGCCCCGGGACAGAAGAGACCCAGTACTTC.

This chain connects TRBV28 to TRBJ2-2, with D perhaps matching TRBD2 (5 bases). The V end lost 8 bases, the J end lost 0 bases, and 16 bases lay between the germline ends. The CDR3 contains 16 residues. Germline loops: CDR1 MDHEN, CDR2 SYDVKM. The CDR3 spells CASGLLAGSNTGELFF. The CDR3 region has the DNA TGTGCCAGCGGGTTGCTGGCGGGTTCGAACACCGGGGAGCTGTTTTTT. Complete variable domain (other parts from reference TRBV28 and TRBJ2-2): DVKVTQSSRYLVKRTGEKVFLECVQDMDHENMFWYRQDPGLGLRLIYFSYDVKMKEKGDIPEGYSVSREKKERFSLILESASTNQTSMYLCASGLLAGSNTGELFFGEGSRLTVL.

The chain is built from TRBV7-2 and TRBJ2-3; TRBD2 aligns across 11 bases. The CDR3 totals 16 residues. Trimming removed 5 bases from V and 5 bases from J; junction bases left unmatched: 9. Germline V gene lookup returns CDR1 SGHTA and CDR2 FQGNSA. CDR3: CASSPFSGRALDTQYF. The CDR3 DNA is TGTGCCAGCAGCCCCTTTAGCGGGAGGGCCTTAGATACGCAGTATTTT.

This clone appeared a single time. The rearrangement uses TRBV9 and TRBJ2-1, with 10 bases that match TRBD1. CDR1 is SGDLS and CDR2 is YYNGEE in the germline V gene. The CDR3 spans 14 residues. J was trimmed by 7 bases and V by 4 bases; bases with no gene match: 5. DNA for the CDR3: TGTGCCAGCAGCCCGGGACAGGGGTCGAATGAGCAGTTCTTC. This encodes CASSPGQGSNEQFF. Full variable domain (remainder filled in from reference TRBV9 and TRBJ2-1): DSGVTQTPKHLITATGQRVTLRCSPRSGDLSVYWYQQSLDQGLQFLIQYYNGEERAKGNILERFSAQQFPDLHSELNLSSLELGDSALYFCASSPGQGSNEQFFGPGTRLTVL.

J is TRBJ1-6 and V is TRBV6-5, with 10 bases fitting TRBD1. Looked up from germline, CDR1 is MNHEY and CDR2 is SVGAGI. The CDR3 is 16 amino acids. Unmatched junction bases numbered 3, after V lost 0 bases and J lost 7 bases. The CDR3 spells CASSYSPGQGNSPLHF. The CDR3 nucleotides are TGTGCCAGCAGTTACTCTCCGGGACAGGGGAATTCACCCCTCCACTTT.

The J gene is TRBJ2-5, the V gene TRBV5-4; tentative D call: TRBD1 (6 bases). CDR3 length: 13 amino acids. Germline CDR1 and CDR2: SGHNT and YYREEE (reference sequence). Trimming took off 4 bases at V and 4 bases at J, with 11 bases between the two ends. CDR3 bases: TGTGCCAGCAGCATACAGGGACGAGAGACCCAGTACTTC. Translated, it gives CASSIQGRETQYF.

This chain links TRBV9 with TRBJ2-7; TRBD1 matches at 9 bases. This CDR3 spans 15 amino acids. V dropped 4 bases and J dropped 3; count of bases not matched to a gene: 8. From germline, CDR1 is SGDLS and CDR2 YYNGEE. The CDR3 DNA reads TGTGCCAGCAGCCCCGGGACAGGGACTTTCTACGAGCAGTACTTC. Residues: CASSPGTGTFYEQYF.

V gene TRBV28 combines with J gene TRBJ2-2; 8 bases line up with TRBD2. V gave up 2 bases and J gave up 5 bases; unmatched junction bases: 4. This CDR3 comprises 15 residues. The germline V gene encodes CDR1 MDHEN and CDR2 SYDVKM. The DNA for the CDR3 is TGTGCCAGCAGTTTACGGCGCGGGAGGACCGGGGAGCTGTTTTTT. Its protein product is CASSLRRGRTGELFF.

The chain joins TRBV11-2 to TRBJ2-1, with TRBD2 matching over 8 bases. Germline-derived CDR1 and CDR2 are SGHAT and FQNNGV. Trimming took 5 bases from V and 6 from J; bases not matched to a gene: 12. The CDR3 has 16 amino acids. The CDR3: CASSGSLAGGGNEQFF. The CDR3 coding sequence is TGTGCCAGCAGCGGAAGTCTGGCGGGAGGTGGCAATGAGCAGTTCTTC.

The chain couples TRBV19 to TRBJ2-3; unclear D gene. The germline V gene has CDR1 LNHDA and CDR2 SQIVND (reference sequence). This CDR3 region has 16 residues. V dropped 3 bases and J dropped 2 bases, with 15 bases sitting between them. Written as DNA, the CDR3 is TGTGCCAGTAGTATTCAAGGCCAGGCGTTCACAGATACGCAGTATTTT. Its translation: CASSIQGQAFTDTQYF.

CDR3 sequence (DNA): TGTGCCAGCAGTAGACAAGGGACAGGGGTAATGCAACCTAACTATGGCTACACCTTC. Encoded protein: CASSRQGTGVMQPNYGYTF. The rearrangement joins TRBV27 to TRBJ1-2; TRBD1 matches 10 bases. CDR1 and CDR2 from the germline V gene are MNHEY and SMNVEV (reference sequence). The CDR3 has 19 amino acids. V lost 5 bases and J lost 0; bases outside the gene matches: 15.

The chain employs TRBV5-5 and TRBJ1-3; D perhaps matches TRBD1 (5 bases). This CDR3 has 14 amino acids. V lost 6 bases and J 1 base, leaving 11 bases between the germline ends. The germline gives CDR1 SGHKS, CDR2 YYEKEE (reference sequence). The CDR3 spells CASNLAGSGNTIYF. In DNA form, the CDR3 reads TGTGCCAGCAATTTGGCAGGGTCTGGAAACACCATATATTTT.